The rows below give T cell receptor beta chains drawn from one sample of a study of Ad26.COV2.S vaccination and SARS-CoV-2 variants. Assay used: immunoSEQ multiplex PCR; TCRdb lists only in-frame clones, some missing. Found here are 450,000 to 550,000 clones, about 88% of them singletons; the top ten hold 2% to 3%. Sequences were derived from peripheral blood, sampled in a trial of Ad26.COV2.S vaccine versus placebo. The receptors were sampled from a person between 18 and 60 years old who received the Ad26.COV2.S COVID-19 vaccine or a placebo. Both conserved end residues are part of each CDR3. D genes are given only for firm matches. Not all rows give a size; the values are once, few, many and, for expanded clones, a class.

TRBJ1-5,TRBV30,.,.,TGTGCCTGGACCAGACGGGGACTTCTCAATCAGCCCCAGCATTTT,CAWTRRGLLNQPQHF
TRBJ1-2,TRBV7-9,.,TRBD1,TGTGCCAGCAGCTCCGACAGGGGTTTAACTGGCTACACCTTC,CASSSDRGLTGYTF
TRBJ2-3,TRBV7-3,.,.,TGTGCCAGCAGCCCGATGTCAGCTAGCACAGATACGCAGTATTTT,CASSPMSASTDTQYF
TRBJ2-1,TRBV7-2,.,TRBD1,TGTGCCAGCAGCTCGACCAGGGGGCGCGGGAATCAGTTCTTC,CASSSTRGRGNQFF
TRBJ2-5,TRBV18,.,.,TGTGCCAGCTCACCGGGGGCGGGAGAGACCCAGTACTTC,CASSPGAGETQYF
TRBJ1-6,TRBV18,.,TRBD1,TGTGCCAGCTCACCGACAGGGGGCGTTATTCCGAATTCACCCCTCCACTTT,CASSPTGGVIPNSPLHF
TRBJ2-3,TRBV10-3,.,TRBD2,TGTGCCATCAGTGACCCAAGGGACGCGGGGGCGCAGTATTTT,CAISDPRDAGAQYF
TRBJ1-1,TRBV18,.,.,TGTGCCAGCTCACCCCTAGGGGGTGGGAGCACTGAAGCTTTCTTT,CASSPLGGGSTEAFF
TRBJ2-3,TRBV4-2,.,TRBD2,TGTGCCAGCAGCCAAGGAATCACTAGCGGGGGGGCTGGAGATACGCAGTATTTT,CASSQGITSGGAGDTQYF
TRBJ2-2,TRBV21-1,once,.,TGTGCCAGCACCAACAAAAGGACTAGCGGGAGCGTTTCGGGGGAGCTGTTTTTT,CASTNKRTSGSVSGELFF
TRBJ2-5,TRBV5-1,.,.,TGCGCCAGCAGCTTGGTGCTCAGGGCTGAGACCCAGTACTTC,CASSLVLRAETQYF
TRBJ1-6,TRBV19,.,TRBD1,TGTGCCAGTAGCCAAACAGGGGGCGAAGGTTCACCCCTCCACTTT,CASSQTGGEGSPLHF
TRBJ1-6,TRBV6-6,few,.,TGTGCCAGCAGTTACAGGGTTCAAAATTCACCCCTCCACTTT,CASSYRVQNSPLHF
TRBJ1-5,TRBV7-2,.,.,TGTGCCAGCAGCTCCTCCGGGCAGCCCCAGCATTTT,CASSSSGQPQHF
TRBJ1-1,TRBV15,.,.,TGTGCCACCACCCCGAGGTCAGGGCCGGGCACTGAAGCTTTCTTT,CATTPRSGPGTEAFF
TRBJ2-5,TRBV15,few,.,TGTGCCACCAGCAGAGATCGGGGAGTACAAGAGACCCAGTACTTC,CATSRDRGVQETQYF
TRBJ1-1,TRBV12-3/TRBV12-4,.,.,TGTGCCACCTTTACAAGAAGGAACACTGAAGCTTTCTTT,CATFTRRNTEAFF
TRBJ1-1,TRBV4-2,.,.,TGTGCCAGCAGCGATCAGCCTTTACTGGTTGAAGCTTTCTTT,CASSDQPLLVEAFF
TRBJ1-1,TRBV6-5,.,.,TGTGCCAGCAGGGTATTGAACACTGAAGCTTTCTTT,CASRVLNTEAFF
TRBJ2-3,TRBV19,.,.,TGTGCCAGTAGAATAACGACACGCCCCACAGATACGCAGTATTTT,CASRITTRPTDTQYF
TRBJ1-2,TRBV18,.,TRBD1,TGTGCCAGCTCACTCCTGACAGGGAATAACTATGGCTACACCTTC,CASSLLTGNNYGYTF
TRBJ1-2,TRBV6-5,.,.,TGTGCCAGCAGACGGACGCAGCTAGCCAACTATGGCTACACCTTC,CASRRTQLANYGYTF
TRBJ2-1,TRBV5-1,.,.,TGCGCCAGCAGCGATCCCCGAATAGCCTACAATGAGCAGTTCTTC,CASSDPRIAYNEQFF
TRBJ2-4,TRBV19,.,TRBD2,TGTGCCAGTAGTAGTGGACTAGCGAACATTCAGTACTTC,CASSSGLANIQYF
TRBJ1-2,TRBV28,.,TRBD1,TGTGCCAGCAGTTCATCCGGGACAGTTTATAACTATGGCTACACCTTC,CASSSSGTVYNYGYTF
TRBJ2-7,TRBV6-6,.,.,TGTGCCAGCAGTTACGCGAAAGACGCCTCCTACGAGCAGTACTTC,CASSYAKDASYEQYF
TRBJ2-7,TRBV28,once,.,TGTGCCAGCAGTTGGACAGAGACCTACGAGCAGTACTTC,CASSWTETYEQYF
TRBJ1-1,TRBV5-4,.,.,TGTGCCAGCAGCGTGACAGGACGGCCGACGGCTGAAGCTTTCTTT,CASSVTGRPTAEAFF
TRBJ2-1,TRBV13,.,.,TGTGCCAGCAGCTTAGGACTAGTGTTCGCCAATGAGCAGTTCTTC,CASSLGLVFANEQFF
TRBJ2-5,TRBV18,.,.,TGTGCCAGCTCACCGCCACTAGTAGGGAAAGAGACCCAGTACTTC,CASSPPLVGKETQYF
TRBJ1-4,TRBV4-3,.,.,TGCGCCAGCAGCCCGCACCCATTGGGAGCGTTGAATGAAAAACTGTTTTTT,CASSPHPLGALNEKLFF
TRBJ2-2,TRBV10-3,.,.,TGTGCCATCGGCTCCTATGGAGTGAACACCGGGGAGCTGTTTTTT,CAIGSYGVNTGELFF
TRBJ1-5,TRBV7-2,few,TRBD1,TGTGCCAGCAGCTTATTAGGGGGCGTGGGCAATCAGCCCCAGCATTTT,CASSLLGGVGNQPQHF
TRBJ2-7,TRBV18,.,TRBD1,TGTGCCAGCTCACCATCGCGACAGGGGGCGTCCTACGAGCAGTACTTC,CASSPSRQGASYEQYF
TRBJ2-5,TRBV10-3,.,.,TGTGCCATCAGTCCTGGCTCTGATGGGGAGACCCAGTACTTC,CAISPGSDGETQYF
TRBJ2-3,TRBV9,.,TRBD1,TGTGCCAGCAGCGTAGAAGGGGGCGCGGCAGATACGCAGTATTTT,CASSVEGGAADTQYF
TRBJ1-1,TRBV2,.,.,TGTGCCAGCATTGGGGCGAACACTGAAGCTTTCTTT,CASIGANTEAFF
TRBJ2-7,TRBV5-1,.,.,TGCGCCAGCAGCCCACAGGGTTACGAGCAGTACTTC,CASSPQGYEQYF
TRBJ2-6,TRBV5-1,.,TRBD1,TGCGCCAGCAGCAGACAGGGGAACGGGGCCAACGTCCTGACTTTC,CASSRQGNGANVLTF
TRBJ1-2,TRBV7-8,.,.,TGTGCCAGCAGCTTAGAGGGAAACTATGGCTACACCTTC,CASSLEGNYGYTF